Reported below is one T cell receptor (beta chain). As yet, its antigen is unknown. The record originates from a study of PD-L1 blockade in urothelial cancer. Study as a whole: Every 3 weeks, patients received intravenous atezolizumab 1,200 mg, beginning 2014. Chemotherapy regimens numbering 0 to 3 had been given to patients. Blood analysis took place 3 weeks (second dose) and 6 weeks after treatment start.

Sequenced by immunoSEQ multiplex PCR; TCRdb stores in-frame clones only, minus some. This table holds roughly 87,000 clones, roughly 90% found once. Indicated time point: pretreatment peripheral blood. Findings of the study overall: A below-median TCR clonality in blood before treatment predicted better survival.

The CDR3 spans 13 residues. CDR1 is SGHTA, CDR2 FQGTGA, per germline. The V end lost 6 bases, the J end lost 4 bases, and 12 bases lay between the germline ends. Here the sequenced sample was PBMCs, taken around atezolizumab (anti-PD-L1) treatment. This sequence was found in a woman of 80 years or more with urothelial cancer. The genes are TRBV7-3 and TRBJ1-1; the D gene is possibly TRBD1 (5 bases). The DNA for the CDR3 is TGTGCCAGCAGTCACGGGAGGGGCACTGAAGCTTTCTTT. Translating it yields CASSHGRGTEAFF.